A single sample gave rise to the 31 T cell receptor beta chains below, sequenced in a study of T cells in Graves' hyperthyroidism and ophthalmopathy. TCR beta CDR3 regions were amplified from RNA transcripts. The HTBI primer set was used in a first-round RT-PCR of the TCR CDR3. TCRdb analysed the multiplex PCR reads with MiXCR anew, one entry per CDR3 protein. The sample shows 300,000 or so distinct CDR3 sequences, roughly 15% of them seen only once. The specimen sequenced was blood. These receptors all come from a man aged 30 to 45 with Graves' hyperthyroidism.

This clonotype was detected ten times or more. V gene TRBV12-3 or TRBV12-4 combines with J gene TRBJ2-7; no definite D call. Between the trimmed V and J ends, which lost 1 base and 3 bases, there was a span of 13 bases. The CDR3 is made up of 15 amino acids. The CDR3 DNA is TGTGCCAGCAGTTTAGATACGAGGACCGTCTACGAGCAGTACTTC. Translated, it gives CASSLDTRTVYEQYF.

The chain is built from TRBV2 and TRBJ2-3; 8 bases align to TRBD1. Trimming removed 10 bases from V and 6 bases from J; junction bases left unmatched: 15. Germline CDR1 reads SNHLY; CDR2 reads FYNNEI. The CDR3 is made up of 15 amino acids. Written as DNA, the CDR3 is TGTGCCACCTCCGGGACAGGAACCTTTTCGGATACGCAGTATTTT. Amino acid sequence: CATSGTGTFSDTQYF.

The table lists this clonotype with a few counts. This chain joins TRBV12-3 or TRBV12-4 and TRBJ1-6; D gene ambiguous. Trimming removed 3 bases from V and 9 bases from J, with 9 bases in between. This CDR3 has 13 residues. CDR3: CASSLSSLSPLHF. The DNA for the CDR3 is TGTGCCAGCAGTTTGAGCAGTCTTTCACCCCTCCACTTT.

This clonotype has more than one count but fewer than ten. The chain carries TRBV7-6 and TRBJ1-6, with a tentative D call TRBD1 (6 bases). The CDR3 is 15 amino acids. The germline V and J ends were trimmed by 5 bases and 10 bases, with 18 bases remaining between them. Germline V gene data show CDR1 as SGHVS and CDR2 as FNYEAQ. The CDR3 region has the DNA TGTGCCAGCAGCGCTAGTGAACAGGGAGACTCACCCCTCCACTTT. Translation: CASSASEQGDSPLHF.

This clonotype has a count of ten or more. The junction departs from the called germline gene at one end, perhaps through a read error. The CDR3 sequence is CASSNSVADQSYNEQFF. The CDR3 DNA reads TGTGCCAGCAGTAACTCGGTAGCGGACCAATCCTACAATGAGCAGTTCTTC. The rearrangement joins TRBV6-6 to TRBJ2-1; the D gene is possibly TRBD2 (6 bases). This CDR3 is built from 17 residues. The V gene's germline CDR1 is MNHNY and CDR2 SVGAGI (reference sequence).

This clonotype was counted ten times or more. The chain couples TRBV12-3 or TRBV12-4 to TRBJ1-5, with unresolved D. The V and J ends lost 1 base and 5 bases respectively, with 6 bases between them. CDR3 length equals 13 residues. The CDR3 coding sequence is TGTGCCAGCAGTTTAGGTCCATATCAGCCCCAGCATTTT. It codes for CASSLGPYQPQHF.

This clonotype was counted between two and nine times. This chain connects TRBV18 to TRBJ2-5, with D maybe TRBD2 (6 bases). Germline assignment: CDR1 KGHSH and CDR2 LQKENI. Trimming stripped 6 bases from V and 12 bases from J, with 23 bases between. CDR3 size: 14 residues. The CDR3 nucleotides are TGTGCCAGCTCTTCGCGGACTACCACCAAGGTTGAGTACTTC. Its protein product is CASSSRTTTKVEYF.

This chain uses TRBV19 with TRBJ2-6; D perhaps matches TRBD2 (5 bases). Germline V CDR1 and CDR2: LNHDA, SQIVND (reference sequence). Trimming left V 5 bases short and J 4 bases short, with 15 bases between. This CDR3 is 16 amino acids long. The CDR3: CASSLLRGTGANVLTF. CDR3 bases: TGTGCCAGTAGTCTCCTTCGGGGTACCGGGGCCAACGTCCTGACTTTC.

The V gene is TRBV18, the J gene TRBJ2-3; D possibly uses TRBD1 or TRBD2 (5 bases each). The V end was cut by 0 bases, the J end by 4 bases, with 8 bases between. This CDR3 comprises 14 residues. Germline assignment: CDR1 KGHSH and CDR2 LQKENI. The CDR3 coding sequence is TGTGCCAGCTCACCACCGGGGGTTTCAGATACGCAGTATTTT. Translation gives CASSPPGVSDTQYF.

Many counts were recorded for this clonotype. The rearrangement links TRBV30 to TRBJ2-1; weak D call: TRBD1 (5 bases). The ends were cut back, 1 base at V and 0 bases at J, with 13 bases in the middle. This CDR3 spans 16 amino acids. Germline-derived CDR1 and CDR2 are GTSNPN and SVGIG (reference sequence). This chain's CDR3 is CAWSGTPATSYNEQFF. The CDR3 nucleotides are TGTGCCTGGAGTGGGACACCAGCTACCTCCTACAATGAGCAGTTCTTC.

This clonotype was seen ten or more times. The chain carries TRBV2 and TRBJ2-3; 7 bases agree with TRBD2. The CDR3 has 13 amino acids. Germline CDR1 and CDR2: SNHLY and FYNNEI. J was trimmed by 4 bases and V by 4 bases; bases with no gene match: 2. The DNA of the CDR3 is TGTGCCAGCAGTGTCCTAGCGGCAGATACGCAGTATTTT. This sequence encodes CASSVLAADTQYF.

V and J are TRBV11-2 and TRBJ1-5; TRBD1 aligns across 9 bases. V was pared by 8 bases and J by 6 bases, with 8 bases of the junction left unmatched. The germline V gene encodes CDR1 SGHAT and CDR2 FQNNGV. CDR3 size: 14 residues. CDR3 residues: CASALDRGRQPQHF. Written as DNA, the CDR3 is TGTGCCAGCGCCCTGGACAGGGGACGTCAGCCCCAGCATTTT. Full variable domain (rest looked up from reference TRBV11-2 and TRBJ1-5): EAGVAQSPRYKIIEKRQSVAFWCNPISGHATLYWYQQILGQGPKLLIQFQNNGVVDDSQLPKDRFSAERLKGVDSTLKIQPAKLEDSAVYLCASALDRGRQPQHFGDGTRLSIL.

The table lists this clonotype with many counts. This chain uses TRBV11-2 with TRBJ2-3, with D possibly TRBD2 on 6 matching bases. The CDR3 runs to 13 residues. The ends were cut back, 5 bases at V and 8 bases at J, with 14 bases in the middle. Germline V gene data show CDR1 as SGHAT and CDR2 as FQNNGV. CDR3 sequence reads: CASSLSRRGTQYF. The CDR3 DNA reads TGTGCCAGCAGCCTCTCTAGGAGGGGTACGCAGTATTTT.

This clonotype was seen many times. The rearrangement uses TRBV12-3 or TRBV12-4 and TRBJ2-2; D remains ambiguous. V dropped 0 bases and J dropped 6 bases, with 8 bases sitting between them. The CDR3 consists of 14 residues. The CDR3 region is CASSLAQAAGELFF. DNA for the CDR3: TGTGCCAGCAGTTTAGCGCAGGCTGCCGGGGAGCTGTTTTTT.

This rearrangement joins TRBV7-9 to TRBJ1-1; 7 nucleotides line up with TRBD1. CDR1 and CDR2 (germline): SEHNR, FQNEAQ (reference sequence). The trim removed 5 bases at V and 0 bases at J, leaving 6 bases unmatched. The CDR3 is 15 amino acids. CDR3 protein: CASSRTGQLNTEAFF. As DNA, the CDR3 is TGTGCCAGCAGCCGAACGGGACAGCTGAACACTGAAGCTTTCTTT. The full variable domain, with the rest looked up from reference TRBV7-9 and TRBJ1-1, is DTGVSQNPRHKITKRGQNVTFRCDPISEHNRLYWYRQTLGQGPEFLTYFQNEAQLEKSRLLSDRFSAERPKGSFSTLEIQRTEQGDSAMYLCASSRTGQLNTEAFFGQGTRLTVV.

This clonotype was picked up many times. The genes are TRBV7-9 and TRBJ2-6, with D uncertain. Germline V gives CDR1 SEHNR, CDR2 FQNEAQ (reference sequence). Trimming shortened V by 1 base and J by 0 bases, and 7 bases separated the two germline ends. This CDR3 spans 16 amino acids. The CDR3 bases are TGTGCCAGCAGCTTAGGAACGGGCTCTGGGGCCAACGTCCTGACTTTC. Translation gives CASSLGTGSGANVLTF.

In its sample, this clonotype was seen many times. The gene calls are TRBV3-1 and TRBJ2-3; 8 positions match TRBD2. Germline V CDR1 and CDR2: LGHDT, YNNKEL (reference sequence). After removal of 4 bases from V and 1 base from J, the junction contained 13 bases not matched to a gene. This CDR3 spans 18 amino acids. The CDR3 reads CASSRTSGEASGTDTQYF. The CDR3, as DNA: TGTGCCAGCAGCCGAACTAGCGGAGAAGCATCGGGCACAGATACGCAGTATTTT.

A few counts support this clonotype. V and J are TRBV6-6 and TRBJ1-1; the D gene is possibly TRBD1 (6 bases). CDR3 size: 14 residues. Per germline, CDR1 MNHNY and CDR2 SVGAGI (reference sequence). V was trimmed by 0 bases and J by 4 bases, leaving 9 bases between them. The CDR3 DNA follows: TGTGCCAGCAGTTACTCGGAGGACAGCACTGAAGCTTTCTTT. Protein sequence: CASSYSEDSTEAFF.

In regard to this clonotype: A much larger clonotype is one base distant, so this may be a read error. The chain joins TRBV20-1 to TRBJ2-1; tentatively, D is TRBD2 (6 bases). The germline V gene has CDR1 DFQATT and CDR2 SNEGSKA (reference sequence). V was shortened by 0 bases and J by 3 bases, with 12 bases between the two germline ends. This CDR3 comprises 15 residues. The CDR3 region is CSARDIQRVYNEQFF. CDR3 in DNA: TGCAGTGCTAGAGATATCCAGCGGGTCTACAATGAGCAGTTCTTC.

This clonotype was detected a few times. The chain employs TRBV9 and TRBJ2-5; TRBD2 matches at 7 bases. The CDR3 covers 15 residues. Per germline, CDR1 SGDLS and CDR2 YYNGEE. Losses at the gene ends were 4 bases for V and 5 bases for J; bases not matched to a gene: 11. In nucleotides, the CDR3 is TGTGCCAGCAGCCGTAGGGGAGGGGACGGGGAGACCCAGTACTTC. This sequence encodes CASSRRGGDGETQYF.

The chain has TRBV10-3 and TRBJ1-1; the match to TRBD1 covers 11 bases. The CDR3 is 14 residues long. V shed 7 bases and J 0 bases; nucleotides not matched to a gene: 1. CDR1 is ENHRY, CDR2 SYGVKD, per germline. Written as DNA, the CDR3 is TGTGCCATCAAGGGACAGGGGGTGAACACTGAAGCTTTCTTT. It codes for CAIKGQGVNTEAFF.

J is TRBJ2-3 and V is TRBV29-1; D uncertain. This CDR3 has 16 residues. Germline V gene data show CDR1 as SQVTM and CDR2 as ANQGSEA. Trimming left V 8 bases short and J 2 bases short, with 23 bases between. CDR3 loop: CSHWVFRPTDTDTQYF. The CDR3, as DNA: TGCAGCCATTGGGTTTTCCGACCAACAGACACAGATACGCAGTATTTT.

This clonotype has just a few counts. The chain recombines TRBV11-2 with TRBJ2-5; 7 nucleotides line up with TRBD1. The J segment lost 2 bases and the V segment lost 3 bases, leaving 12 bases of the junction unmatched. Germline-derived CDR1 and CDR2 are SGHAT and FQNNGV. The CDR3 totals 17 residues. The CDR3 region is CASSFAQSRTGQETQYF. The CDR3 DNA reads TGTGCCAGCAGCTTCGCCCAATCTCGGACAGGACAAGAGACCCAGTACTTC.

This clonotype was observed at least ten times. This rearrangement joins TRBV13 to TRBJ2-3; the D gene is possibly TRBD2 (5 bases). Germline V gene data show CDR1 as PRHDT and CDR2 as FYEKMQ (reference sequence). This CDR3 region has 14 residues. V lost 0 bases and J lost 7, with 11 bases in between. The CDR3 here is CASSLGLGKHTQYF. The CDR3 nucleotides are TGTGCCAGCAGCTTAGGCCTCGGGAAACATACGCAGTATTTT.

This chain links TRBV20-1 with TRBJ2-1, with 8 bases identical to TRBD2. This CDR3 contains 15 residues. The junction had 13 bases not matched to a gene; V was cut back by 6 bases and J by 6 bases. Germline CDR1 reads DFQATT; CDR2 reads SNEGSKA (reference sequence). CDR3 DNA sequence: TGCAGTGCCGGACCGGGGAGCGGGGGAGGCAATGAGCAGTTCTTC. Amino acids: CSAGPGSGGGNEQFF.

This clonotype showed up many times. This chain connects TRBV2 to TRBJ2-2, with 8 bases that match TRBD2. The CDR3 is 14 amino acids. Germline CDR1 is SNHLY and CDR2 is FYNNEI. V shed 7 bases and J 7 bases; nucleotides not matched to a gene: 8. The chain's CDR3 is CASNPGTRGGELFF. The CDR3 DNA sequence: TGTGCCAGCAACCCCGGGACTAGGGGCGGGGAGCTGTTTTTT.

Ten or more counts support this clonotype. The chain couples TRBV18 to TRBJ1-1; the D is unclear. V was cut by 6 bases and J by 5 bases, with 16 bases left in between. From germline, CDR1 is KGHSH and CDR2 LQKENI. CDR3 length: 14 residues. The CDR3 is CASSLVEGRTEAFF. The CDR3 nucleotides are TGTGCCAGCTCCCTTGTAGAGGGTCGGACTGAAGCTTTCTTT.

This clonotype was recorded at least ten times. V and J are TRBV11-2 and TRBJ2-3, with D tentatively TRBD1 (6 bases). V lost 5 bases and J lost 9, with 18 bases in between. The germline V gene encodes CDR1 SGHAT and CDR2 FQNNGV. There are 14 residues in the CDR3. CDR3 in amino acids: CASSRAGTSVTQYF. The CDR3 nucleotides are TGTGCCAGCAGCCGAGCCGGGACATCTGTCACGCAGTATTTT. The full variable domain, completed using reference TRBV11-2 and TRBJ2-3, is EAGVAQSPRYKIIEKRQSVAFWCNPISGHATLYWYQQILGQGPKLLIQFQNNGVVDDSQLPKDRFSAERLKGVDSTLKIQPAKLEDSAVYLCASSRAGTSVTQYFGPGTRLTVL.

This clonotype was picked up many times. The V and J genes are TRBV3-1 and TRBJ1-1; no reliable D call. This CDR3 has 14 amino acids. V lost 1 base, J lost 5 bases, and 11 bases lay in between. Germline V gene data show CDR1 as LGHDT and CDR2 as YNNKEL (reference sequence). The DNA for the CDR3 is TGTGCCAGCAGCCAAGGGTGGGTTCGGACTGAAGCTTTCTTT. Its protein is CASSQGWVRTEAFF. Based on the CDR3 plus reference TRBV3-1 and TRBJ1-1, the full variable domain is DTAVSQTPKYLVTQMGNDKSIKCEQNLGHDTMYWYKQDSKKFLKIMFSYNNKELIINETVPNRFSPKSPDKAHLNLHINSLELGDSAVYFCASSQGWVRTEAFFGQGTRLTVV.

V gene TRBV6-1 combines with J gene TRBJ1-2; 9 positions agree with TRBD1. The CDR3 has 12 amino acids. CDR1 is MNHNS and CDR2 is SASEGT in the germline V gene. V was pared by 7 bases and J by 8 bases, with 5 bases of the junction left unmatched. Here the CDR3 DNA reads TGTGCCAGCACCTTACAGGGGGCAGGCTACACCTTC. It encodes CASTLQGAGYTF.

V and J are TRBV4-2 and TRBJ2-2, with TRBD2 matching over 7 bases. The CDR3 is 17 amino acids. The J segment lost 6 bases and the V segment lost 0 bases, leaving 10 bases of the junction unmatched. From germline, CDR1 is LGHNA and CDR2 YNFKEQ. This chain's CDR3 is CASSQETRTSWAGELFF. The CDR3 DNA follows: TGTGCCAGCAGCCAAGAAACAAGGACTAGTTGGGCCGGGGAGCTGTTTTTT.